This T cell receptor beta chain was captured in a study of T-cell reconstitution after alpha-beta-depleted transplantation in children. The germline V gene has CDR1 MNHEY and CDR2 SMNVEV (reference sequence). CDR3 length: 15 amino acids. Between the trimmed V and J ends, which lost 0 bases and 2 bases, there was a span of 10 bases. It was with unique molecular identifiers that the TCRbeta library was prepared. TCRdb re-derived calls from the PCR reads in MiXCR, one entry per CDR3 protein. The sample lists hundreds of thousands of distinct CDR3 sequences, 10% occurring once. Study-wide results and limits: One year after transplant, T-cell counts and diversity came mostly from newly produced T cells.

About this clonotype itself: Its antigen remains unknown.

The material was PBMCs, obtained before TCRalphabeta/CD19-depleted stem cell transplant. The rearrangement joins TRBV27 to TRBJ1-1; D gene ambiguous. The clonotype originates from a child younger than 10 with inherited bone marrow failure, due to receive a stem cell transplant. CDR3 protein: CASSLSLGANTEAFF. The CDR3 DNA follows: TGTGCCAGCAGTTTATCCCTCGGAGCAAACACTGAAGCTTTCTTT.